The sequence of this T cell receptor (beta chain) was determined in a study of blood T cell repertoires in COVID-19. Study as a whole: PBMCs, B-cell-depleted T cells, or T cells provided the cDNA or gDNA that made up the material.

Under the authors' procedure: Amplification of reference gene primers provided the estimated nucleated cell counts. Using immunoSEQ multiplex PCR, the repertoire was profiled, and TCRdb retains in-frame clones only, with some absent. D and trimming come from the DNA, and the V and J calls and clone size come from that table. The sample holds roughly 180,000 clones, 79% seen once. CDR1 is SNHLY and CDR2 is FYNNEI in the germline V gene. Trimming removed 7 bases at V and 0 bases at J, with 7 bases between. The CDR3 runs 13 residues. The chain combines TRBV2 with TRBJ1-5, with a weak D call TRBD1 (5 bases). Sample: peripheral blood. This receptor was obtained from a man in his 60s with active or convalescent COVID-19. CDR3 protein: CASTTGSNQPQHF. The CDR3 nucleotides read TGTGCCAGCACAACAGGTAGCAATCAGCCCCAGCATTTT.